This TCR beta chain was recovered during a study of memory CD4+ T cells and cytomegalovirus serostatus. Study as a whole: Of the healthy Belgian adults, 9 or 10 were CMV seropositive and approximately 25 seronegative.

Single viable CD3+CD4+CD8-CD45RO+ cells were sorted as the memory CD4+ T cells. Concerning this clone: Antigen: not known.

Per the original data handling: Out-of-frame sequences were removed, leaving around 2,000,000 distinct TCRbeta sequences. Some clones are missing from TCRdb's copy, which holds only in-frame ones; the method was immunoSEQ multiplex PCR. V, J and clone size are those of that table, while D and trimming were read from the DNA. In the table there are 40,000 to 50,000 clones, over 60% of which are singletons. Study-level results: Repertoires predicted CMV serostatus with median bootstrapped AUC of roughly 0.96. Suggested: most of the CMV-linked TCR signature lies in CD4+ memory cells.

The V gene lost 5 bases and the J gene lost 8 bases, with 30 bases spanning the gap. The germline V gene has CDR1 SGHVS and CDR2 FQNEAQ. The CDR3 has 18 residues. The TCR comes from an adult in good health and CMV-seronegative. V is TRBV7-8 and J is TRBJ1-2; the D gene is possibly TRBD1 (5 bases). Source material: memory CD4+ T cells from blood. CDR3 sequence (DNA): TGTGCCAGCAGCCCTACAGAATATCCGGGACTATCCCCCCGGGGCTACACCTTC. This codes for CASSPTEYPGLSPRGYTF.